One and the same sample provided the 15 T cell receptor beta chains below, sequenced in a study of blood T cell repertoires in COVID-19. Produced via immunoSEQ multiplex PCR; TCRdb's table is partial and in-frame only. The repertoire holds about 140,000 clones, approximately 80% seen once, with approximately 9% in the top ten. Material for sequencing was peripheral blood. The receptors here all came from a woman older than 75 in a cohort sampled during active or convalescent COVID-19.

Here the CDR3 reads CASSLRGRGRQETQYF. DNA for the CDR3: TGTGCCAGCAGCCTGCGAGGGAGGGGTCGCCAAGAGACCCAGTACTTC. The V and J genes are TRBV14 and TRBJ2-5; 7 nucleotides agree with TRBD2. The V segment lost 4 bases and the J segment 1 base; nucleotides outside the gene matches: 9. The germline CDR1 and CDR2 sequences are SGHDN and FVKESK. The length of the CDR3 is 16 residues.

J is TRBJ1-1 and V is TRBV30; the D gene is possibly TRBD1 (5 bases). Per germline, CDR1 GTSNPN and CDR2 SVGIG (reference sequence). The CDR3 sequence is 15 residues long. The V end lost 3 bases, the J end lost 6 bases, and 20 bases lay between the germline ends. The CDR3 DNA follows: TGTGCCTGGAGCAGGGACGGAGTCCCGGGGGCTGAAGCTTTCTTT. Translated: CAWSRDGVPGAEAFF.

This chain joins TRBV2 and TRBJ1-5; no reliable D call. The ends were cut back, 6 bases at V and 2 bases at J, with 11 bases in the middle. Germline CDR1 and CDR2: SNHLY and FYNNEI. CDR3 length: 14 residues. The DNA of the CDR3 is TGTGCCAGCAGATACAGCCTCGGCAATCAGCCCCAGCATTTT. Protein product: CASRYSLGNQPQHF.

The J gene is TRBJ2-5, the V gene TRBV3-1 (or the pseudogene TRBV3-2), with 13 bases identical to TRBD2. The germline V gene has CDR1 LGHDT and CDR2 YNNKEL (reference sequence). This CDR3 is built from 14 residues. With V trimmed by 9 bases and J by 4 bases, 5 bases remained unmatched. The CDR3 spells CASRTSGGGETQYF. The CDR3, as DNA: TGTGCCAGTAGAACTAGCGGGGGGGGAGAGACCCAGTACTTC.

The V gene is TRBV30, the J gene TRBJ1-2, with a possible D match to TRBD1 (6 bases). The germline V gene encodes CDR1 GTSNPN and CDR2 SVGIG (reference sequence). Trimming removed 2 bases from V and 7 bases from J, with 14 bases in between. The CDR3 covers 13 residues. The CDR3 DNA sequence: TGTGCCTGGAGTCCTATCTCCAGGGGTGGCTACACCTTC. Translating it yields CAWSPISRGGYTF.

As for this clone: The same CDR3 also results from other DNA sequences found in this sample. The CDR3 sequence: CAWSVNRGEKLFF. The CDR3, as DNA: TGTGCCTGGAGTGTAAACAGGGGGGAAAAACTGTTTTTT. The chain recombines TRBV30 with TRBJ1-4; 8 nucleotides line up with TRBD1. This CDR3 has 13 residues. The germline gives CDR1 GTSNPN, CDR2 SVGIG (reference sequence). The trim removed 0 bases at V and 8 bases at J, leaving 2 bases unmatched.

This chain uses TRBV9 with TRBJ2-5; TRBD1 matches 7 bases. The length of the CDR3 is 14 residues. CDR1 is SGDLS and CDR2 is YYNGEE in the germline V gene. V was clipped by 4 bases and J by 1 base; unmatched bases: 4. In DNA form, the CDR3 reads TGTGCCAGCAGCAAATGGGACAGCCAAGAGACCCAGTACTTC. Translation: CASSKWDSQETQYF.

V gene TRBV5-6 combines with J gene TRBJ1-6, with D perhaps matching TRBD1 (5 bases). Trimming took off 4 bases at V and 8 bases at J, with 19 bases between the two ends. Germline CDR1 and CDR2: SGHDT and YYEEEE. This CDR3 region has 16 residues. CDR3 DNA: TGTGCCAGCAGCAAGTGGGGCCCACGGATTTATTCACCCCTCCACTTT. This translates into CASSKWGPRIYSPLHF.

The chain recombines TRBV6-2 or TRBV6-3 with TRBJ2-3, with TRBD2 identical over 9 bases. The CDR3 extends over 15 amino acids. Per germline, CDR1 MNHEY and CDR2 SVGEGT. The trim removed 3 bases at V and 5 bases at J, leaving 6 bases unmatched. DNA of the CDR3: TGTGCCAGCAGTTATAGCGGGGGCCGGAAAGATACGCAGTATTTT. As protein: CASSYSGGRKDTQYF.

This chain joins TRBV29-1 and TRBJ2-5; the match to TRBD1 covers 11 bases. V lost 7 bases and J lost 7; bases outside the gene matches: 8. This CDR3 is 13 amino acids long. Germline V lookup: CDR1 SQVTM, CDR2 ANQGSEA. The CDR3, as DNA: TGCAGCGGCGGGACAGGGGGTAGAGGGACCCAGTACTTC. Amino acid sequence: CSGGTGGRGTQYF.

CDR3 DNA: TGTGCCAGCAGCATTTGCCGGGACATAGGGCCAGATACGCAGTATTTT. Translating gives CASSICRDIGPDTQYF. V usage is TRBV21-1 and J usage is TRBJ2-3; TRBD1, as called in the table, went unchecked against the DNA. TRBV21-1 is reported as a pseudogene. The CDR3 totals 16 residues.

The chain links TRBV6-1 to TRBJ1-6; 9 nucleotides agree with TRBD1. V lost 0 bases and J lost 8; bases outside the gene matches: 11. Looked up from germline, CDR1 is MNHNS and CDR2 is SASEGT. The CDR3 runs to 18 residues. CDR3 nucleotide sequence: TGTGCCAGCAGTGAAGCGAGGGTCCTTACAGGGGGCGATTCACCCCTCCACTTT. Its protein product is CASSEARVLTGGDSPLHF.

V gene TRBV9 combines with J gene TRBJ2-3; 8 nucleotides match TRBD2. Per the germline V gene, CDR1 is SGDLS and CDR2 is YYNGEE. The CDR3 contains 15 residues. J was trimmed by 1 base and V by 1 base; bases with no gene match: 2. CDR3 residues: CASSVSSGGTDTQYF. For the CDR3, the DNA is TGTGCCAGCAGCGTAAGTAGCGGGGGCACAGATACGCAGTATTTT.

This sequence joins TRBV5-4 and TRBJ1-2; perhaps TRBD1 as D (5 bases). Trimming took 4 bases from V and 6 from J, leaving 16 bases between them. Germline CDR1 and CDR2: SGHNT and YYREEE (reference sequence). The CDR3 consists of 14 residues. CDR3 loop: CASSPSAPGDGYTF. CDR3 nucleotide sequence: TGTGCCAGCAGCCCCTCTGCCCCGGGGGATGGCTACACCTTC.

Comment on this clone: The identical CDR3 is also encoded by other nucleotide sequences in the sample. The chain has TRBV6-5 and TRBJ1-6, with D unclear. The CDR3 extends over 12 amino acids. Germline CDR1 is MNHEY and CDR2 is SVGAGI. V was cut by 3 bases and J by 7 bases, with 4 bases left in between. CDR3 DNA: TGTGCCAGCAGTTATCGGAATTCACCCCTCCACTTT. Translated: CASSYRNSPLHF.